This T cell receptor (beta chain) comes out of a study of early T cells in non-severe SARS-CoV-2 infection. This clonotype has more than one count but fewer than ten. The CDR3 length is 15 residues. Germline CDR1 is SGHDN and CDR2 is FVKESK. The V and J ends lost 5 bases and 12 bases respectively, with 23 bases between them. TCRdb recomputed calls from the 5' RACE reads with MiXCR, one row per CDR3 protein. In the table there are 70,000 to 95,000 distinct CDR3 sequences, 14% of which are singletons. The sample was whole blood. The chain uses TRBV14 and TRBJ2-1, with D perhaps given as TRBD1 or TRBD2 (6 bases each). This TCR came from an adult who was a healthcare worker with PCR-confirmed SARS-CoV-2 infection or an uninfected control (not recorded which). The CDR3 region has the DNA TGTGCCAGCAGCTTATCAGGGGCTGACACGGGGGTGCAGTTCTTC. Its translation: CASSLSGADTGVQFF.